This T cell receptor beta chain was found in a study of cytomegalovirus exposure and HLA in healthy donors. The PCR employed 60 Vbeta primers together with 13 Jbeta primers. Here immunoSEQ multiplex PCR was the method, and the copy in TCRdb shows in-frame clones only, minus some. Of approximately 110,000 clones listed, around 70% are singletons. Notes on this clone: The antigen is unknown.

General observations from the study: Testing in vitro showed three CMV-associated chains specific for CMV antigens. HLA alleles showed associations with 16,951 TCR beta sequences in a later analysis, at a 0.05 false discovery rate. Overall, roughly 170 TCR beta chains were annotated as cytomegalovirus-associated.

This TCR was recovered from a man aged 40-49 years in good health and CMV-seropositive. Material for sequencing was PBMCs.

DNA of the CDR3: TGTGCCAGCAGTTTGTCTAGCGGGAGTGCAGATACGCAGTATTTT. Encoded protein: CASSLSSGSADTQYF. The V gene is TRBV6-6, the J gene TRBJ2-3; TRBD2 matches at 10 bases. The junction had 5 bases not matched to a gene; V was cut back by 4 bases and J by 4 bases. The germline V gene has CDR1 MNHNY and CDR2 SVGAGI (reference sequence). The CDR3 covers 15 residues.